Listed below are T cell receptor beta chains from one sample, sequenced in a study of blood T cell repertoires in COVID-19. Generated by immunoSEQ multiplex PCR, the TCRdb table keeps only in-frame clones and is missing some. This repertoire shows about 200,000 clones, 70% to 80% found once; its top ten account for under 7%. Sequencing was carried out using peripheral blood. Receptor source: a woman aged 35 to 49 with COVID-19, enrolled during active disease. Each CDR3 is given with its conserved first and last residue. The order of the fields is V gene, CDR3 protein.

TRBV6-5 CASSPPKGTHEQYF
TRBV7-8 CASSLGRVAFF
TRBV5-4 CASSMAAGQGPTGQFF
TRBV5-1 CASSLSGLLGFGNTIYF
TRBV27 CASCSGDNYGYTF
TRBV5-1 CASSGRKSTDTQYF
TRBV18 CASSPEEGEQFF
TRBV3-1/TRBV3-2 CASSQADSVGCAFF
TRBV7-7 CASSPGGANTEAFF
TRBV20-1 CSASGRYEQFF
TRBV5-5 CASSSTGGQETQYF
TRBV18 CASSQGAGNQPQHF
TRBV6-5 CASRGQSNQPQHF
TRBV24-1 CATSDSPGQGVTYNEQFF
TRBV4-2 CASSQAFGTSDYNEQFF
TRBV3-1/TRBV3-2 CASSRGRSLSNEQFF
TRBV19 CASRARGSPLHF
TRBV19 CAGGQGVKLFF
TRBV7-3 CASSPGTASGNTIYF
TRBV6-5 CASAGQPGTEAFF
TRBV5-1 CASSSLTGLGNTIYF
TRBV3-1/TRBV3-2 CASSSEWAGPLFYEQYF
TRBV12-3/TRBV12-4 CASEKTNTGELFF
TRBV4-2 CASSQDGAAGKGNEQFF
TRBV30 CAWNRPGEDYGYTF
TRBV5-1 CASSVGTESNGYTF
TRBV12-5 CASGPGQGGEKLFF
TRBV11-3 CASSLGGVGVNEQFF
TRBV7-9 CASSVSSYEQYF
TRBV28 CASTGGTGTSGQETQYF
TRBV7-2 CASSQSGYEQYF
TRBV7-6 CASSSEAVSYNEQFF
TRBV19 CATQRGQGPTDTQYF
TRBV6-5 CASSHDRYSNQPQHF
TRBV19 CASRTVPYNEQFF
TRBV4-3 CASSQDRNRGGTDTQYF
TRBV19 CASSTKQGANYGYTF
TRBV19 CASSIGSGATEAFF
TRBV4-1 CASSQVGTGNTGELFF
TRBV27 CASSLAAGGAREQYF
TRBV19 CASSPSLGGGTEAFF
TRBV6-5 CASSPSVNTEAFF
TRBV6-5 CASSYEEATEQYF
TRBV7-9 CASSLNSNPSYEQYF
TRBV5-4 CASKAGGPSYNEQFF
TRBV5-1 CASSDRDYGYTF
TRBV7-9 CASSFSISTDTQYF
TRBV3-1/TRBV3-2 CASIVGAGTYGGTQYF
TRBV27 CASSRLAGGGELFF
TRBV11-3 CASSLGPPSGGYEQFF
TRBV13 CASSRDRTGTSANTDTQYF
TRBV9 CASTKRGGDRTDTQYF
TRBV27 CASSLRRVPYEQYF
TRBV5-6 CASSRLGPYEQYF
TRBV5-4 CASSPGLASYNEQFF
TRBV6-4 CASSDQGLLDYNEQFF
TRBV6-5 CASVTVGVYTF
TRBV5-1 CASMEEALSYEQYF